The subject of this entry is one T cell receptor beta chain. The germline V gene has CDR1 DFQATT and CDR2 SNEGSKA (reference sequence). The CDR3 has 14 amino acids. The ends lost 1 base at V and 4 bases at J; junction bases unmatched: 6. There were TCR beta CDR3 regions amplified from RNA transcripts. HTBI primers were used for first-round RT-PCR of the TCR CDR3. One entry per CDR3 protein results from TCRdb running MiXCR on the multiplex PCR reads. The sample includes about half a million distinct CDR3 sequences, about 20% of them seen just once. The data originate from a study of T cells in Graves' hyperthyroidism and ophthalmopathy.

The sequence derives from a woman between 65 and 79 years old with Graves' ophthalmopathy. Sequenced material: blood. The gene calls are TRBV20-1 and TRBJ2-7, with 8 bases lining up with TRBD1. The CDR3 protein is CSARADREIYEQYF. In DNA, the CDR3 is TGCAGTGCTAGAGCGGACAGGGAAATATACGAGCAGTACTTC.